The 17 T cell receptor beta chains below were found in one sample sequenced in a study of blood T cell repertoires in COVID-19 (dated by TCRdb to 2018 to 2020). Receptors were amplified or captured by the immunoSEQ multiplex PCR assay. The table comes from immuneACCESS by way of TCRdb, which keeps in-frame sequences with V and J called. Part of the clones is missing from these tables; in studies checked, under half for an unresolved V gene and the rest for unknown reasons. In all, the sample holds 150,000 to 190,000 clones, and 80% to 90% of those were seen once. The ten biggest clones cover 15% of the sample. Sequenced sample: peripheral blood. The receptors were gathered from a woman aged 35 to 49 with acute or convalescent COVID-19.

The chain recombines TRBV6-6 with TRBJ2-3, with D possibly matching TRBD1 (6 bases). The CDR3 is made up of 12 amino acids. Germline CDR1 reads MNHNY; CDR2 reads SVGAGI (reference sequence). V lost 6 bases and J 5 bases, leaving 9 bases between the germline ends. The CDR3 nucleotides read TGTGCCAGCAGCCCAGGGGTAGATACGCAGTATTTT. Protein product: CASSPGVDTQYF.

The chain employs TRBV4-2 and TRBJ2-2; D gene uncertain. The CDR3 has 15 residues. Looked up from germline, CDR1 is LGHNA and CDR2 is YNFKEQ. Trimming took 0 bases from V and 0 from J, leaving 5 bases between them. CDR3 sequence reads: CASSQEASNTGELFF. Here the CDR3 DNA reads TGTGCCAGCAGCCAAGAGGCCTCGAACACCGGGGAGCTGTTTTTT.

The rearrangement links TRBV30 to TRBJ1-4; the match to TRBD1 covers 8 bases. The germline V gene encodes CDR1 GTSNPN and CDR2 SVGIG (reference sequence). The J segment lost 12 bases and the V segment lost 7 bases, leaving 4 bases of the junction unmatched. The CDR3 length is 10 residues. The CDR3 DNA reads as TGTGCCTTTTTGACAGGGGAACTGTTTTTT. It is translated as CAFLTGELFF.

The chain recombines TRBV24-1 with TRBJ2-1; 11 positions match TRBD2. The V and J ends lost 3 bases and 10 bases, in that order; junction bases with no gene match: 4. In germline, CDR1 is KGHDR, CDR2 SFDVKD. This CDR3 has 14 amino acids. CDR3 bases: TGTGCCACCAGTGATGAGACTAGCGGGATCGAGCAGTTCTTC. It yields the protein CATSDETSGIEQFF.

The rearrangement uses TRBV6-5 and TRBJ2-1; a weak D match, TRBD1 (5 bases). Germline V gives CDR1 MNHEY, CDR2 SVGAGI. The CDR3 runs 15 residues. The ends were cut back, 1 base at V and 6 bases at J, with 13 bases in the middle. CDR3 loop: CASSYYWTSGNEQFF. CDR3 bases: TGTGCCAGCAGTTACTACTGGACAAGTGGCAATGAGCAGTTCTTC.

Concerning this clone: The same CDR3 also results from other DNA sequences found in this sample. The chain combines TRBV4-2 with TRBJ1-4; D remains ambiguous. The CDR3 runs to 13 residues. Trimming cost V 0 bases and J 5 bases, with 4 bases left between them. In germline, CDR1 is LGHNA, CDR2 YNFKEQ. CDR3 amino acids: CASSQELNEKLFF. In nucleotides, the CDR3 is TGTGCCAGCAGCCAAGAGTTAAATGAAAAACTGTTTTTT.

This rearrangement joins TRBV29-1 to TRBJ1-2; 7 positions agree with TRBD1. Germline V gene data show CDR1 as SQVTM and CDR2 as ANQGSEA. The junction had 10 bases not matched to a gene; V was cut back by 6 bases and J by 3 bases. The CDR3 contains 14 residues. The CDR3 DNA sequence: TGCAGCGTAGCAAAACAGGGGCGAGACTATGGCTACACCTTC. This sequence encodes CSVAKQGRDYGYTF.

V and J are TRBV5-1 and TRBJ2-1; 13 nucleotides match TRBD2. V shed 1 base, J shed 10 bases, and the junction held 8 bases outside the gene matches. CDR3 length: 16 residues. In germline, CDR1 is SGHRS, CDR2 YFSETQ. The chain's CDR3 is CASSLSGLAGVREQFF. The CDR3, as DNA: TGCGCCAGCAGCTTGTCCGGACTAGCGGGAGTCCGAGAGCAGTTCTTC. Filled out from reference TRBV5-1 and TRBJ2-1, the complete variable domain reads KAGVTQTPRYLIKTRGQQVTLSCSPISGHRSVSWYQQTPGQGLQFLFEYFSETQRNKGNFPGRFSGRQFSNSRSEMNVSTLELGDSALYLCASSLSGLAGVREQFFGPGTRLTVL.

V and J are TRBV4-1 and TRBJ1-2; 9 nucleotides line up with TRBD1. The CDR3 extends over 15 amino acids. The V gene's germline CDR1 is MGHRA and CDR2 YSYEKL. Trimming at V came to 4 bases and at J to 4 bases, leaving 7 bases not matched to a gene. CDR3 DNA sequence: TGCGCCAGCAGCCCAAACAGGGGGCGCGGCTATGGCTACACCTTC. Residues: CASSPNRGRGYGYTF.

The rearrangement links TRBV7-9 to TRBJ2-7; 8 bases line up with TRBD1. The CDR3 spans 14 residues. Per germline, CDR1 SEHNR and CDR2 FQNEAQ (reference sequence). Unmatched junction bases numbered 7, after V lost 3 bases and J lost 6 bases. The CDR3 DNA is TGTGCCAGCAGCTTGGGGCAGGGGGCCGCCGAGCAGTACTTC. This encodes CASSLGQGAAEQYF.

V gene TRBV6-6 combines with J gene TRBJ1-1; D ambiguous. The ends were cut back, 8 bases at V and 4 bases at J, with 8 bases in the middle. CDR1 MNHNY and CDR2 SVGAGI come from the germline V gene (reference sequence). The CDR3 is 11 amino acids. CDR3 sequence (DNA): TGTGCCAGCCATTTCAGCACTGAAGCTTTCTTT. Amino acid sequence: CASHFSTEAFF.

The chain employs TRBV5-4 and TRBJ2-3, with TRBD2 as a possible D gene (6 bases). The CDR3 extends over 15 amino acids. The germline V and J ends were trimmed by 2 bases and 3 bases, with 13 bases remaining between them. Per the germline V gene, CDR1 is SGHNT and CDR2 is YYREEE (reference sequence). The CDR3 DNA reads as TGTGCCAGCAGCTTAGGGAGGCCGACTACAGATACGCAGTATTTT. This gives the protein CASSLGRPTTDTQYF.

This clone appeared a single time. CDR3 DNA: TGTGCCAGCCGCGGAGGTGCCTACGAGCAGTACTTC. This sequence encodes CASRGGAYEQYF. V is TRBV5-6 and J is TRBJ2-7, with D possibly matching TRBD2 (5 bases). This CDR3 is built from 12 residues. Trimming removed 7 bases from V and 2 bases from J, with 10 bases in between. The germline V gene encodes CDR1 SGHDT and CDR2 YYEEEE.

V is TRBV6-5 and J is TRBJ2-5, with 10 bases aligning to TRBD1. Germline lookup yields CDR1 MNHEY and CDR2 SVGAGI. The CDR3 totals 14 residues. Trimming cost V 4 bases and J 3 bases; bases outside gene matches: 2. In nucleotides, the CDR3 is TGTGCCAGCAGTTTTGGACAGGGGGAAGAGACCCAGTACTTC. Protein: CASSFGQGEETQYF.

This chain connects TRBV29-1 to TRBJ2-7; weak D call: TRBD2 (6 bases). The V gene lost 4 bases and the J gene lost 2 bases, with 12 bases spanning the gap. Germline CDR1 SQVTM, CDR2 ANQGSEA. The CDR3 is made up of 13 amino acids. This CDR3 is CSVAGTQAYEQYF. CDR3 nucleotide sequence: TGCAGCGTTGCTGGGACTCAGGCCTACGAGCAGTACTTC.

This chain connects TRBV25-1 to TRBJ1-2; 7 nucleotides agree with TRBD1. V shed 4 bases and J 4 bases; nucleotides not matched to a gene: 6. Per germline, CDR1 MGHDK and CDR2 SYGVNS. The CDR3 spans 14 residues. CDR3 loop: CASSGWDSSYGYTF. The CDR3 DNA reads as TGTGCCAGCAGTGGGTGGGACAGCAGCTATGGCTACACCTTC.

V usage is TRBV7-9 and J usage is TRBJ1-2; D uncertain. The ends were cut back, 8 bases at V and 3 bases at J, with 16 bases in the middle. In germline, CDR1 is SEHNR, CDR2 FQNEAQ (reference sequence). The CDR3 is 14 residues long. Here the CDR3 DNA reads TGTGCCAGCCGTTATGGTGAGGGAGACTATGGCTACACCTTC. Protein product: CASRYGEGDYGYTF.